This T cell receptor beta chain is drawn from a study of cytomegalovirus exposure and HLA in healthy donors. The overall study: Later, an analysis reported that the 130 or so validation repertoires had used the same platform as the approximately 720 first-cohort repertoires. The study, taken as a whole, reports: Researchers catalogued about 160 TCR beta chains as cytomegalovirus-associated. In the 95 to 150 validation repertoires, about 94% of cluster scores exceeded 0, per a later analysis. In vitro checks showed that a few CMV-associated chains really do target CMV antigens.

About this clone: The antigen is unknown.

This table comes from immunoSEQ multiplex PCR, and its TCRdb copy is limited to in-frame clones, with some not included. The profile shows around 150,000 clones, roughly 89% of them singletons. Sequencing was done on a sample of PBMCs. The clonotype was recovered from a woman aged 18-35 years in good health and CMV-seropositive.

CDR3 coding DNA: TGCGCCAGCAGCCAACCCCCCGGGGATGAGCAGTTCTTC. Translating it yields CASSQPPGDEQFF. This chain joins TRBV5-1 and TRBJ2-1, with D tentatively TRBD2 (5 bases). Germline CDR1 is SGHRS and CDR2 is YFSETQ. V was shortened by 4 bases and J by 8 bases, with 13 bases between the two germline ends. CDR3 length: 13 amino acids.